Sequencing of this T cell receptor (beta chain) was carried out in a study of low-dose radiotherapy and immunotherapy resistance in tumors. The overall study: In Cohort 2, 1 Gy per fraction was delivered every two weeks, for a total of 13 Gy over 26 weeks. Intravenous nivolumab 240 mg every two weeks plus ipilimumab 1 mg/kg every six weeks was given to patients.

Priming of first-strand cDNA relied on TRAV- and TRBV-specific primers (covering alpha and beta chains). Both a constant-region primer and a V-primer adapter served to amplify TCRs across around 20 PCR cycles. TCRdb ran MiXCR on the reads and lists one entry per CDR3 protein. The sample lists around 100,000 distinct CDR3 sequences, more than 20% seen once, with 9.5% to 15% in the top ten. The sample's time point: after trial treatment. Treatment given: LDRT plus nivolumab, ipilimumab, low-dose cyclophosphamide and aspirin (RACIN trial). The receptor's source is a female donor with ovarian cancer. This sample comprised PBMCs, obtained after low-dose radiotherapy plus immunotherapy.

The CDR3 loop is CSARDPRGTYEQYF. CDR3 coding DNA: TGCAGTGCTAGAGATCCGAGAGGGACCTACGAGCAGTACTTC. The chain combines TRBV20-1 with TRBJ2-7; D may be TRBD2 (5 bases). V was trimmed by 0 bases and J by 2 bases, leaving 11 bases between them. The CDR3 extends over 14 amino acids. CDR1 is DFQATT and CDR2 is SNEGSKA in the germline V gene (reference sequence).